The 4 T cell receptor beta chains presented below share a single source sample, sequenced in a study of blood T cell repertoires in COVID-19. Assay: immunoSEQ multiplex PCR; the TCRdb copy retains only in-frame clones and omits some. The repertoire includes 200,000 or so clones, roughly 90% of them detected once, and around 3.5% sits in the top ten. Sequenced: PBMCs or T cells enriched from blood (not recorded which). The receptors stem from a woman aged 35 to 49 with acute COVID-19.

The chain has TRBV13 and TRBJ1-2; perhaps TRBD1 as D (5 bases). This CDR3 has 15 amino acids. In germline, CDR1 is PRHDT, CDR2 FYEKMQ (reference sequence). The V gene lost 6 bases and the J gene lost 4 bases, with 18 bases spanning the gap. The CDR3 nucleotides read TGTGCCAGCAGGAGGCTCGGGGGTAATAGCTATGGCTACACCTTC. Its translation is CASRRLGGNSYGYTF. The variable domain in full, with the rest retrieved from reference TRBV13 and TRBJ1-2, is AAGVIQSPRHLIKEKRETATLKCYPIPRHDTVYWYQQGPGQDPQFLISFYEKMQSDKGSIPDRFSAQQFSDYHSELNMSSLELGDSALYFCASRRLGGNSYGYTFGSGTRLTVV.

This clone has a handful of counts. The chain combines TRBV15 with TRBJ2-7; 10 bases agree with TRBD1. CDR3 length equals 15 residues. From germline, CDR1 is LNHNV and CDR2 YYDKDF (reference sequence). With V trimmed by 1 base and J by 3 bases, 3 bases remained unmatched. CDR3 protein: CATSRARDRGYEQYF. CDR3 in DNA: TGTGCCACCAGCAGAGCCCGGGACAGGGGCTACGAGCAGTACTTC.

The chain carries TRBV12-3 or TRBV12-4 and TRBJ1-6, with TRBD1 matching over 7 bases. The CDR3 runs 13 residues. The trim removed 6 bases at V and 12 bases at J, leaving 8 bases unmatched. CDR3 sequence: CASSLGGPQPLHF. The CDR3 DNA follows: TGTGCCAGCAGCCTAGGGGGCCCCCAACCCCTCCACTTT.

The CDR3 region has the DNA TGTGCCAGCAGTGGAGGGTTTGGCACTGAAGCTTTCTTT. It codes for CASSGGFGTEAFF. The rearrangement links TRBV2 to TRBJ1-1; D gene ambiguous. V was trimmed by 4 bases and J by 4 bases, leaving 10 bases between them. Per the germline V gene, CDR1 is SNHLY and CDR2 is FYNNEI. This CDR3 has 13 residues.